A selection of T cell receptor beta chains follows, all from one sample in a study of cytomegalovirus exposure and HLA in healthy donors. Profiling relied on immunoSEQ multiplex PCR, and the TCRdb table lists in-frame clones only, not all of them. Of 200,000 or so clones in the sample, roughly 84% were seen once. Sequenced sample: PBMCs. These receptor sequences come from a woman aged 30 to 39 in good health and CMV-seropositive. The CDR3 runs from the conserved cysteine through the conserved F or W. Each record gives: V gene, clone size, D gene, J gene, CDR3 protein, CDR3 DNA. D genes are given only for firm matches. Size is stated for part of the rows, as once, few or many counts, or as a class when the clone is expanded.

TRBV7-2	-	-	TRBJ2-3	CASSHFKDTQYF	TGTGCCAGCAGCCACTTTAAAGATACGCAGTATTTT
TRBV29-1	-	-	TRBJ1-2	CSGTDDSDYGYTF	TGCAGCGGGACCGATGACAGCGACTATGGCTACACCTTC
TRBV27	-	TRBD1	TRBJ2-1	CASSVTGSGGQFF	TGTGCCAGCAGTGTCACAGGGTCAGGGGGGCAGTTCTTC
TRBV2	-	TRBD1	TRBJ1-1	CASSEDRGPTEAFF	TGTGCCAGCAGTGAAGACAGGGGTCCCACTGAAGCTTTCTTT
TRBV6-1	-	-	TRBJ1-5	CASSEETGWGNQPQHF	TGTGCCAGCAGTGAAGAAACAGGGTGGGGCAATCAGCCCCAGCATTTT
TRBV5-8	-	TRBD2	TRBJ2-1	CASSLRGGSDNEQFF	TGTGCCAGCAGCTTGAGGGGCGGGAGTGACAATGAGCAGTTCTTC
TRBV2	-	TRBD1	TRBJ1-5	CASTEGQASQPQHF	TGTGCCAGCACAGAGGGACAGGCTAGTCAGCCCCAGCATTTT
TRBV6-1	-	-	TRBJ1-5	CASSLGDASQPQHF	TGTGCCAGCAGTTTAGGGGATGCGAGTCAGCCCCAGCATTTT
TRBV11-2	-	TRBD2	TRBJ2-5	CASSLSGRAEETQYF	TGTGCCAGCAGCTTGAGCGGGAGGGCCGAGGAGACCCAGTACTTC
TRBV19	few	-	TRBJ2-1	CASSITGGTTSRGQFF	TGTGCCAGTAGTATAACCGGCGGGACCACTTCAAGGGGGCAGTTCTTC
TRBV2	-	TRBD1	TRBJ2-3	CASSVAGQGLFGQYF	TGTGCCAGCAGTGTGGCGGGACAGGGGTTGTTTGGGCAGTATTTT
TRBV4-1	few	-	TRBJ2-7	CASSPNPGTTYEQYF	TGCGCCAGCAGTCCAAATCCCGGGACAACCTACGAGCAGTACTTC
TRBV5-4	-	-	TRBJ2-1	CASSWRQNNEQFF	TGTGCCAGCAGCTGGAGACAGAACAATGAGCAGTTCTTC
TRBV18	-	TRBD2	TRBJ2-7	CASSPGIAGYEQYF	TGTGCCAGCTCACCTGGGATAGCGGGGTACGAGCAGTACTTC
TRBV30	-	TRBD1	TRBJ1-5	CAWGGQSNQPQHF	TGTGCCTGGGGGGGACAGAGCAATCAGCCCCAGCATTTT
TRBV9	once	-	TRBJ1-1	CASSQGTEAFF	TGTGCCAGCAGCCAGGGGACTGAAGCTTTCTTT
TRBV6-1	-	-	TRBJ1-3	CASSEGLRTSGNTIYF	TGTGCCAGCAGTGAAGGGTTGAGGACTTCTGGAAACACCATATATTTT
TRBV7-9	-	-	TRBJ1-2	CASSLGGAPYGYTF	TGTGCCAGCAGCTTAGGGGGAGCCCCATATGGCTACACCTTC
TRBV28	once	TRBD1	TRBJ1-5	CASRSPDRVNQPQHF	TGTGCCAGCAGGTCCCCGGACAGGGTAAATCAGCCCCAGCATTTT
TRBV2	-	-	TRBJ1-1	CAGRRGIGETEAFF	TGTGCCGGCCGGCGGGGGATAGGAGAAACTGAAGCTTTCTTT
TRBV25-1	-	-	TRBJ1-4	CASSAAGQSFGEKLFF	TGTGCCAGCAGTGCCGCAGGACAGTCGTTCGGTGAAAAACTGTTTTTT
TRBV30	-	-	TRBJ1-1	CAWKEPGLNTEAFF	TGTGCCTGGAAGGAGCCGGGATTGAACACTGAAGCTTTCTTT
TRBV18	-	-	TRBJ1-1	CASSRGGADTEAFF	TGTGCCAGCTCAAGGGGGGGTGCGGACACTGAAGCTTTCTTT
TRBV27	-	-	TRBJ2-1	CASSLRGRPHNEQFF	TGTGCCAGCAGTTTACGAGGGAGACCCCACAATGAGCAGTTCTTC
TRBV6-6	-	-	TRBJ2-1	CASNSLYNEQFF	TGTGCCAGCAATAGCCTTTACAATGAGCAGTTCTTC
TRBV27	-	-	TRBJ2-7	CASSLSTASYEQYF	TGTGCCAGCAGTTTATCGACAGCGTCCTACGAGCAGTACTTC
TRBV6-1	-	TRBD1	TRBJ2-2	CASSEAISTGGTGELFF	TGTGCCAGCAGTGAAGCGATCTCGACAGGGGGAACCGGGGAGCTGTTTTTT
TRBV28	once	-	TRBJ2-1	CASSVPDEGKLRGEFF	TGTGCCAGCAGCGTCCCGGACGAGGGCAAACTCCGTGGGGAGTTCTTC
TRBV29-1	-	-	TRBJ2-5	CSVEVGRETQYF	TGCAGCGTTGAAGTAGGGAGGGAGACCCAGTACTTC
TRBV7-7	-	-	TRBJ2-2	CASKRSNTGELFF	TGTGCTAGTAAGCGGTCGAACACCGGGGAGCTGTTTTTT
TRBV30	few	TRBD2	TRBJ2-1	CAWSGLSSGRAVEQFF	TGTGCCTGGAGTGGATTATCTAGCGGGAGGGCCGTTGAGCAGTTCTTC
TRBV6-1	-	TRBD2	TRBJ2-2	CASSDWTSNTGELFF	TGTGCCAGCAGTGACTGGACTAGCAACACCGGGGAGCTGTTTTTT
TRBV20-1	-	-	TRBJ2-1	CSALTRNEQFF	TGCAGTGCCCTCACTCGGAATGAGCAGTTCTTC
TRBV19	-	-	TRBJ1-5	CASAGRSNQPQHF	TGTGCCAGTGCAGGGAGGAGCAATCAGCCCCAGCATTTT
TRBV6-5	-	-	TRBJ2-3	CASSLQGGGDTQYF	TGTGCCAGCAGTTTACAGGGGGGGGGAGATACGCAGTATTTT